This TCR beta chain was retrieved from a study of beta chain features in type 1 diabetes. Study-wide points: Comparison showed that naive, central memory and Treg TCRB repertoires appeared more similar among patients than among healthy donors. Short templates might get an advantage during PCR, and this would be equal in patients and controls. Type 1 diabetes patients had TCRB CDR3s that were shorter (moderately but significantly so) in all four CD4+ subsets. Individuals with type 1 diabetes displayed fewer insertions and more deletions at VDJ junctions.

Points on this clone: The target antigen is unknown.

Each sorted fraction was over 95% pure. Every isolated RNA sample was fully reverse transcribed, so sequencing captured expressed TCRB transcripts. The data were produced by immunoSEQ multiplex PCR, yet TCRdb's version contains in-frame clones alone and is incomplete. Here the sample spans around 690,000 clones, roughly 12% being singletons. Sequenced material: naive CD4+ T cells from blood. This TCR derives from a young man with type 1 diabetes.

CDR3 sequence: CASSGGVRKSIEKLFF. CDR3 bases: TGTGCCAGCAGCGGGGGTGTGAGGAAGTCGATTGAAAAACTGTTTTTT. J is TRBJ1-4 and V is TRBV9, with no clear D. The CDR3 length is 16 residues. Germline V gene lookup returns CDR1 SGDLS and CDR2 YYNGEE. The V and J ends lost 3 bases and 7 bases respectively, with 19 bases between them. The full variable domain, completed using reference TRBV9 and TRBJ1-4, is DSGVTQTPKHLITATGQRVTLRCSPRSGDLSVYWYQQSLDQGLQFLIQYYNGEERAKGNILERFSAQQFPDLHSELNLSSLELGDSALYFCASSGGVRKSIEKLFFGSGTQLSVL.